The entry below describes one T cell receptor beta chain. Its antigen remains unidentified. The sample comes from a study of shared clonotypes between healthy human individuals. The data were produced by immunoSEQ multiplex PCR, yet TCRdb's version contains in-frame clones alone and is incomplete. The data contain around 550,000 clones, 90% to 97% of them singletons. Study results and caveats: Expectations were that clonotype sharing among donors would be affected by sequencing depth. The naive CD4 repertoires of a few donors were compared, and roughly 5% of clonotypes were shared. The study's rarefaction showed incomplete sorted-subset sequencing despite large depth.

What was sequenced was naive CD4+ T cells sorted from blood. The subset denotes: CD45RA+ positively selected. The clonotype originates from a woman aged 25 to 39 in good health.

CDR3 loop: CAISTSLGNTGELFF. CDR3 nucleotide sequence: TGTGCCATCAGCACATCACTCGGAAACACCGGGGAGCTGTTTTTT. This sequence joins TRBV10-3 and TRBJ2-2; D unclear. The V gene lost 6 bases and the J gene lost 2 bases, with 13 bases spanning the gap. The length of the CDR3 is 15 residues. CDR1 is ENHRY, CDR2 SYGVKD, per germline.